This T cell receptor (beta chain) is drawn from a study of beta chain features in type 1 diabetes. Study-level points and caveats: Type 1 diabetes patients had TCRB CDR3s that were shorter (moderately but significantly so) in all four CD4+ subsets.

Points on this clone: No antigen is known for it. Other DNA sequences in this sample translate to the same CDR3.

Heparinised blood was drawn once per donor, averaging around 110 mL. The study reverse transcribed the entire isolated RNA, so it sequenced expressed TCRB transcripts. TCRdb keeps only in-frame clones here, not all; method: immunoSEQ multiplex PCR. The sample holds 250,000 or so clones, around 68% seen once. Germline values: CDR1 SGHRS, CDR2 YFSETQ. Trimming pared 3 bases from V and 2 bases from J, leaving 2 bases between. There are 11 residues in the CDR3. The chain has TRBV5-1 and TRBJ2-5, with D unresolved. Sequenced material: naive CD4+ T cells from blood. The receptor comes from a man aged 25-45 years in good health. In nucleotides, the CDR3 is TGCGCCAGCAGCTCACAAGAGACCCAGTACTTC. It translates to CASSSQETQYF.